This T cell receptor beta chain was recovered during a study of siplizumab effects on memory and regulatory T cells (dated by TCRdb to the late 2010s). Turning to the overall study: The study looked at the effect of siplizumab, an anti-CD2 antibody, on alloreactive T-cell subsets in allogeneic mixed lymphocyte reactions made from human PBMCs.

From cysteine to phenylalanine, the CDR3 is 14 amino acids long. The read is trimmed to its CDR3 DNA, 42 bases read in frame from base 1. V and J are trimmed by 4 bases and 1 base, and the gene matches miss 2 bases of the junction. CDR1 MNHNY and CDR2 SVGAGI are derived from the germline V gene (reference sequence). Library method: the immunoSEQ multiplex PCR assay. Each sample had 85,000 to 100,000 TCR templates assayed by the deep sequencing platform. Genomic DNA extracted from sorted T cells was the material used for TCRbeta CDR3 sequencing. Processing in the source paper ran as follows. The R programming language was used for clonal analysis of TCRbeta CDR3 data. Alloreactive CD4+ and CD8+ clones were defined by comparing unstimulated samples with post-reaction CFSE-low samples. By matching sequences to the repertoires of sorted unstimulated Treg and non-Treg cells, each alloreactive CD4+ clone was assigned a regulatory or non-regulatory origin. TCRdb's version of the immuneACCESS table is confined to in-frame rearrangements and falls short of the full clone set. An unresolved V gene accounts for under half of the shortfall where checked; the remainder is of unknown origin. V, J and clone size are those of that table, while D and trimming were read from the DNA. Counted in this sample were some 100,000 clones; approximately 90% of them appeared once. The biggest ten clones account for less than 0.85% of the sample.

As regards this clone: The specificity of this receptor is unknown. No base quality information exists; no much larger clone differs at one position.

Sorted unstimulated T cells, along with proliferating T cells recovered from mixed lymphocyte reactions, underwent TCRbeta CDR3 sequencing. Fresh whole blood from roughly ten HLA-typed healthy donors was used to isolate PBMCs. To map where alloreactive clones came from, unstimulated CD4+ regulatory T cells were FACS-sorted. The full study reports these points: Greater diversity appeared to be present in unstimulated naive T cells than in memory T cells, and a substantial contribution to the alloresponse seemed to be made by naive cells. Because sequences at frequencies below about 10^-5 were poorly captured, only a minor fraction of alloreactive clones could be mapped back to unstimulated subsets. Whether proliferating Tregs from siplizumab cultures actually had suppressive function was not functionally confirmed. Siplizumab significantly lowered the cumulative frequency of alloreactive sequences that could be traced to unstimulated CD4+ memory T cells. For roughly 80-97% of proliferating CD4+ or CD8+ clones, no naive or memory phenotype could be assigned. Of the alloreactive CD4+ clones that could be mapped, the Treg-derived share averaged about 70% with siplizumab compared with approximately 30% in control reactions.

Input material: Tregs sorted from blood. The rearrangement combines TRBV6-6 with TRBJ1-1; TRBD1 lines up with 8 middle nucleotides. The sequence was collected from a human donor in good health. At the DNA level, the sequence is TGTGCCAGCAGTTGGACAGGGCGGAACACTGAAGCTTTCTTT. Its amino acids are CASSWTGRNTEAFF.